The 31 T cell receptor beta chains reported below all come from one sample, sequenced in a study of OX40 agonist ivuxolimab in advanced cancers. Repertoires were generated with immunoSEQ multiplex PCR, while TCRdb's copy carries only in-frame clones and drops some. This table holds more than 65,000 clones, about nine tenths found once. The sequences come from CD4+ or CD8+ T cells sorted from blood, collected in a trial of the OX40 agonist ivuxolimab. The source is an adult with an advanced solid tumor such as melanoma, head and neck, liver or kidney cancer.

The chain has TRBV19 and TRBJ1-1; tentative D call: TRBD1 (5 bases). This CDR3 comprises 15 residues. Germline-derived CDR1 and CDR2 are LNHDA and SQIVND (reference sequence). The ends were cut back, 2 bases at V and 3 bases at J, with 13 bases in the middle. CDR3 amino acids: CASSISGRSYTEAFF. The CDR3 region has the DNA TGTGCCAGTAGTATATCGGGACGGAGCTACACTGAAGCTTTCTTT.

V is TRBV7-8 and J is TRBJ2-7; no definite D call. CDR3 length equals 14 residues. V shed 1 base and J shed 5 bases, with 12 bases lying between them. CDR1 is SGHVS, CDR2 FQNEAQ, per germline. The CDR3 protein is CASSLVGQIHEQYF. The CDR3 DNA is TGTGCCAGCAGCTTAGTTGGGCAGATCCACGAGCAGTACTTC. The full variable domain, its missing parts supplied by reference TRBV7-8 and TRBJ2-7, is GAGVSQSPRYKVAKRGQDVALRCDPISGHVSLFWYQQALGQGPEFLTYFQNEAQLDKSGLPSDRFFAERPEGSVSTLKIQRTQQEDSAVYLCASSLVGQIHEQYFGPGTRLTVT.

This clone has just one count. This chain joins TRBV9 and TRBJ1-3, with D unclear. Trimming took 2 bases from V and 5 from J, leaving 8 bases between them. Germline CDR1 is SGDLS and CDR2 is YYNGEE. This CDR3 region has 13 residues. The CDR3 reads CASSVEQRNTIYF. The CDR3 DNA reads as TGTGCCAGCAGCGTCGAACAGCGAAACACCATATATTTT.

The chain joins TRBV19 to TRBJ2-1; D is possibly TRBD1 (6 bases). Trimming stripped 6 bases from V and 5 bases from J, with 14 bases between. Germline CDR1 and CDR2: LNHDA and SQIVND (reference sequence). CDR3 length equals 14 residues. CDR3 sequence: CASSPGRGNNEQFF. The CDR3 coding sequence is TGTGCCAGTAGCCCCGGCAGGGGAAACAATGAGCAGTTCTTC.

The chain links TRBV5-5 to TRBJ1-1; TRBD1 matches at 7 bases. V lost 4 bases, J lost 0 bases, and 3 bases stayed unmatched. CDR1 SGHKS and CDR2 YYEKEE come from the germline V gene (reference sequence). This CDR3 is 14 amino acids long. CDR3 coding DNA: TGTGCCAGCAGCAAAGGACAGGTGAACACTGAAGCTTTCTTT. As protein: CASSKGQVNTEAFF.

The gene calls are TRBV29-1 and TRBJ1-4; D possibly corresponds to TRBD1 (5 bases). Germline-derived CDR1 and CDR2 are SQVTM and ANQGSEA. There are 12 residues in the CDR3. V lost 5 bases and J 3 bases, leaving 7 bases between the germline ends. In nucleotides, the CDR3 is TGCAGCGTTAGGGGATCTAATGAAAAACTGTTTTTT. Translation gives CSVRGSNEKLFF.

V is TRBV5-1 and J is TRBJ2-5; D might be TRBD1 (6 bases). The germline CDR1 and CDR2 sequences are SGHRS and YFSETQ. The CDR3 is 16 residues long. The V and J ends lost 0 bases and 3 bases respectively, with 15 bases between them. CDR3 nucleotide sequence: TGCGCCAGCAGCTTGGGGGACACTTGGAAGGAAGAGACCCAGTACTTC. Amino acids: CASSLGDTWKEETQYF.

The rearrangement joins TRBV11-1 to TRBJ2-1, with 10 bases identical to TRBD1. V gave up 5 bases and J gave up 6 bases; unmatched junction bases: 7. There are 15 residues in the CDR3. Germline V lookup: CDR1 SGHAT, CDR2 FQDESV (reference sequence). CDR3 region: CASSPDRGPSNEQFF. The CDR3 DNA reads as TGTGCCAGCAGCCCCGACAGGGGGCCCAGCAATGAGCAGTTCTTC.

V usage is TRBV7-8 and J usage is TRBJ1-1, with 9 bases aligning to TRBD1. After removal of 0 bases from V and 1 base from J, the junction contained 12 bases not matched to a gene. Germline CDR1 is SGHVS and CDR2 is FQNEAQ. This CDR3 is 19 amino acids long. The CDR3 DNA reads TGTGCCAGCAGCTTAGCTTTGGGGGACAGGGTTGTTTGGAACACTGAAGCTTTCTTT. This gives the protein CASSLALGDRVVWNTEAFF.

The genes are TRBV19 and TRBJ1-4, with TRBD1 as a possible D gene (5 bases). CDR3 length: 17 amino acids. CDR1 and CDR2 (germline): LNHDA, SQIVND (reference sequence). V lost 3 bases, J lost 4 bases, and 18 bases lay in between. CDR3 sequence reads: CASSIQGTTGINEKLFF. The CDR3 DNA reads TGTGCCAGTAGTATTCAGGGTACGACTGGGATTAATGAAAAACTGTTTTTT.

J is TRBJ1-1 and V is TRBV27, with TRBD1 matching over 8 bases. The CDR3 has 12 amino acids. With V trimmed by 2 bases and J by 8 bases, 1 base remained unmatched. In germline, CDR1 is MNHEY, CDR2 SMNVEV (reference sequence). The CDR3 nucleotides read TGTGCCAGCAGTTTAAGGACAGGGGAAGCTTTCTTT. It codes for CASSLRTGEAFF.

This chain connects TRBV19 to TRBJ2-5; 7 bases map to TRBD1. This CDR3 is built from 13 residues. V lost 4 bases, J lost 4 bases, and 3 bases stayed unmatched. Looked up from germline, CDR1 is LNHDA and CDR2 is SQIVND (reference sequence). CDR3 loop: CASSRNRGETQYF. The CDR3 DNA is TGTGCCAGTAGTAGGAACAGGGGAGAGACCCAGTACTTC.

CDR3 nucleotide sequence: TGTGCCTGGAGTCCCCGGAAGAAATCCGGGACAGGGATTTCGTATGAAAAACTGTTTTTT. Translating it yields CAWSPRKKSGTGISYEKLFF. The chain links TRBV30 to TRBJ1-4, with 9 bases identical to TRBD1. V was clipped by 2 bases and J by 6 bases; unmatched bases: 22. The CDR3 has 20 amino acids. The germline V gene encodes CDR1 GTSNPN and CDR2 SVGIG (reference sequence).

A note on this clone: The junction differs from germline at one of its ends, possibly a read error. This chain links TRBV7-7 with TRBJ2-2; D perhaps matches TRBD1 (5 bases). The CDR3 has 13 residues. The germline V gene has CDR1 SSHAT and CDR2 FNYEAQ (reference sequence). CDR3 sequence reads: CASSLAGTGELFF. CDR3 in DNA: TGTGCTAGCAGCTTAGCAGGGACCGGGGAGCTGTTTTTT. The complete variable domain, with remaining parts taken from reference TRBV7-7 and TRBJ2-2, reads GAGVSQSPRYKVTKRGQDVTLRCDPISSHATLYWYQQALGQGPEFLTYFNYEAQPDKSGLPSDRFSAERPEGSISTLTIQRTEQRDSAMYRCASSLAGTGELFFGEGSRLTVL.

There are a few counts of this clone. V gene TRBV28 combines with J gene TRBJ1-2; a weak D match, TRBD1 (5 bases). Germline CDR1 and CDR2: MDHEN and SYDVKM. V lost 4 bases and J 6 bases, leaving 15 bases between the germline ends. This CDR3 has 14 residues. The CDR3 sequence: CASSSPSTVHGYTF. CDR3 sequence (DNA): TGTGCCAGCAGTTCTCCATCGACAGTCCATGGCTACACCTTC.

In its sample, this clone was seen once. J is TRBJ2-5 and V is TRBV6-6; the D gene is possibly TRBD2 (7 bases). CDR3 size: 13 residues. Germline CDR1 is MNHNY and CDR2 is SVGAGI (reference sequence). Trimming stripped 5 bases from V and 2 bases from J, with 9 bases between. DNA of the CDR3: TGTGCCAGCAGTAGGGGGGGTCAAGAGACCCAGTACTTC. As protein: CASSRGGQETQYF.

The V and J genes are TRBV10-1 and TRBJ1-1; the D gene is possibly TRBD1 (6 bases). V was pared by 7 bases and J by 0 bases, with 9 bases between. This CDR3 region has 13 residues. The germline CDR1 and CDR2 sequences are WNHNN and SYGVQD (reference sequence). CDR3 region: CASKQGLNTEAFF. The CDR3 nucleotides are TGCGCCAGCAAACAGGGTCTGAACACTGAAGCTTTCTTT.

This rearrangement joins TRBV20-1 to TRBJ2-3; D gene ambiguous. The CDR3 has 11 residues. Germline V CDR1 and CDR2: DFQATT, SNEGSKA (reference sequence). Trimming removed 8 bases at V and 2 bases at J, with 8 bases between. In DNA, the CDR3 is TGCAGTAACAGTTACACAGATACGCAGTATTTT. Translating gives CSNSYTDTQYF.

The chain combines TRBV6-5 with TRBJ1-1, with 7 bases identical to TRBD1. Per the germline V gene, CDR1 is MNHEY and CDR2 is SVGAGI. V lost 4 bases to trimming and J lost 2 bases; unmatched junction nucleotides: 4. The CDR3 length is 14 residues. The CDR3 loop is CASSSWDRNTEAFF. Here the CDR3 DNA reads TGTGCCAGCAGTTCATGGGACAGAAACACTGAAGCTTTCTTT.

The chain carries TRBV4-2 and TRBJ1-2, with 10 nucleotides matching TRBD1. This CDR3 comprises 16 residues. Germline CDR1 and CDR2: LGHNA and YNFKEQ. Trimming cost V 0 bases and J 4 bases; bases outside gene matches: 5. CDR3 DNA: TGTGCCAGCAGCCAAGATTGGACAGGGGGTGGCTATGGCTACACCTTC. Its protein is CASSQDWTGGGYGYTF.

There are a few counts of this clone. This sequence joins TRBV6-6 and TRBJ2-7; D not certain. The germline V and J ends were trimmed by 2 bases and 0 bases, with 14 bases remaining between them. Germline-derived CDR1 and CDR2 are MNHNY and SVGAGI (reference sequence). The CDR3 is made up of 16 amino acids. For the CDR3, the DNA is TGTGCCAGCAGTTACAGAACATCTCAGAACTCCTACGAGCAGTACTTC. Translating it yields CASSYRTSQNSYEQYF.

The chain joins TRBV2 to TRBJ2-3; D not certain. V gave up 4 bases and J gave up 2 bases, with 10 bases separating them. Per germline, CDR1 SNHLY and CDR2 FYNNEI. This CDR3 spans 14 amino acids. Here the CDR3 reads CASSGRLTTDTQYF. DNA for the CDR3: TGTGCCAGCAGTGGTCGGTTAACCACAGATACGCAGTATTTT.

With regard to this clone: Other DNA sequences within the sample encode an identical CDR3. This rearrangement joins TRBV18 to TRBJ1-4; D possibly corresponds to TRBD1 (5 bases). The ends were cut back, 3 bases at V and 0 bases at J, with 5 bases in the middle. Germline V CDR1 and CDR2: KGHSH, LQKENI. The CDR3 sequence is 14 residues long. CDR3 amino acids: CASSPGATNEKLFF. CDR3 DNA sequence: TGTGCCAGCTCACCGGGGGCAACTAATGAAAAACTGTTTTTT.

This clone was observed a handful of times. The CDR3 sequence: CASSLVGAAGNTEAFF. CDR3 DNA: TGTGCCAGCAGCTTGGTGGGGGCGGCAGGGAACACTGAAGCTTTCTTT. The chain links TRBV5-6 to TRBJ1-1; perhaps TRBD1 as D (6 bases). The CDR3 is 16 amino acids. V shed 0 bases and J shed 1 base, with 13 bases lying between them. CDR1 SGHDT and CDR2 YYEEEE come from the germline V gene.

This clone was recorded a few times. The V and J genes are TRBV7-9 and TRBJ2-5; D assignment may be TRBD1 or TRBD2 (5 bases each). V lost 7 bases and J 1 base, leaving 10 bases between the germline ends. This CDR3 is built from 13 residues. Germline V lookup: CDR1 SEHNR, CDR2 FQNEAQ (reference sequence). The CDR3 DNA reads TGTGCCAGCATTTACGGGGCCCAAGAGACCCAGTACTTC. It translates to CASIYGAQETQYF.

The genes are TRBV19 and TRBJ1-2, with no clear D. The germline gives CDR1 LNHDA, CDR2 SQIVND (reference sequence). The V end was cut by 6 bases, the J end by 0 bases, with 17 bases between. The CDR3 contains 16 residues. The CDR3 DNA reads as TGTGCCAGTAGAAAAACGGGCGGAGTAACTAACTATGGCTACACCTTC. Its translation is CASRKTGGVTNYGYTF.

The gene calls are TRBV7-3 and TRBJ2-1, with D possibly being TRBD1 (6 bases). The CDR3 contains 15 residues. V was clipped by 4 bases and J by 7 bases, with 17 bases between them. Germline CDR1 is SGHTA and CDR2 is FQGTGA. In DNA form, the CDR3 reads TGTGCCAGCAGCTCTCAGGGGCAAGTTGGGAATGAGCAGTTCTTC. Protein: CASSSQGQVGNEQFF.

The rearrangement links TRBV28 to TRBJ2-1, with 11 bases identical to TRBD2. After removal of 6 bases from V and 8 bases from J, the junction contained 6 bases not matched to a gene. The CDR3 extends over 14 amino acids. Germline V gene data show CDR1 as MDHEN and CDR2 as SYDVKM. CDR3 bases: TGTGCCAGCAGATTTAGCGGGGGGGCCTATGAGCAGTTCTTC. Its translation: CASRFSGGAYEQFF.

Concerning this clone: At one of its ends the junction is not consistent with the germline gene, which may arise from a read error. This sequence joins TRBV7-7 and TRBJ2-3, with D possibly being TRBD2 (5 bases). Germline V gene data show CDR1 as SSHAT and CDR2 as FNYEAQ (reference sequence). This CDR3 spans 14 amino acids. CDR3: CASSLGLAGDTQYF. DNA of the CDR3: TGTGCTAGCAGCTTAGGGCTAGCTGGTGATACGCAGTATTTT.

This chain connects TRBV9 to TRBJ2-3; D might be TRBD1 (5 bases). The V gene lost 0 bases and the J gene lost 2 bases, with 10 bases spanning the gap. This CDR3 contains 15 residues. CDR1 and CDR2 from the germline V gene are SGDLS and YYNGEE. In DNA, the CDR3 is TGTGCCAGCAGCGTAGGCATGGACAACACAGATACGCAGTATTTT. Protein: CASSVGMDNTDTQYF.

This clone was seen only a few times. V usage is TRBV6-1 and J usage is TRBJ2-7; either TRBD1 or TRBD2 may supply D (5 bases each). The CDR3 is 15 amino acids. The V and J ends lost 3 bases and 0 bases respectively, with 12 bases between them. CDR1 MNHNS and CDR2 SASEGT come from the germline V gene. The CDR3 is CASSDPGTTSYEQYF. In DNA, the CDR3 is TGTGCCAGCAGTGACCCGGGGACGACCTCCTACGAGCAGTACTTC.